A single sample is the source of the 26 T cell receptor beta chains below, sequenced in a study of tumor-infiltrating lymphocytes in primary liver carcinoma. A constant-region primer served to make TCR beta cDNA from about 500 ng total RNA. Nested multiplex PCR, run for three rounds with slightly modified ARM-PCR, yielded TCR beta libraries. Forward primers for TRBV1-TRBV30 and a C-beta reverse primer served the first two PCR rounds, at 10 cycles each. TCRdb used MiXCR to reprocess the multiplex PCR reads, holding one entry per CDR3 protein. The sample shows approximately 300,000 distinct CDR3 sequences, 50% to 70% of them seen only once. The source of the blood RNA was unsorted whole blood, and germline DNA was extracted as well. Sequencing input: peripheral blood. The receptors shown here come from a man aged 35 to 55 with primary liver carcinoma and hepatitis B virus infection.

The table lists this clonotype with a count of one. One base away lies a much larger clone, so this may be a sequencing read error. The CDR3 sequence: CASSFNEQYF. The CDR3 DNA reads as TGTGCCAGCAGTTTTAACGAGCAGTACTTC. The chain recombines TRBV28 with TRBJ2-7, with D uncertain. The CDR3 length is 10 residues. In germline, CDR1 is MDHEN, CDR2 SYDVKM. Trimming removed 3 bases at V and 5 bases at J, with 2 bases between.

To note about this clonotype: A much more abundant neighbour one base away suggests this may be a read error. The chain joins TRBV4-2 to TRBJ1-5; the match to TRBD1 covers 7 bases. Germline V CDR1 and CDR2: LGHNA, YNFKEQ. The CDR3 has 15 residues. CDR3 DNA sequence: TGTGCCAGCAGCCCGGACAGGTATAGCAATCGGCCCCAGCATTTT. Translated, it gives CASSPDRYSNRPQHF.

To note about this clonotype: A much larger clone lies one base from this, so it may be a read error. The chain combines TRBV4-3 with TRBJ1-4; TRBD1 might be the D (5 bases). The V and J ends lost 0 bases and 5 bases respectively, with 16 bases between them. Germline lookup yields CDR1 LGHNA and CDR2 YSLEER. The CDR3 contains 17 residues. Written as DNA, the CDR3 is TGCGCCAGCAGCCAAGAGCCCGGAGGGGCCTCGAATGAAAAACTGTTTTTT. This translates into CASSQEPGGASNEKLFF.

The chain joins TRBV7-8 to TRBJ1-2; possibly TRBD1 for D (5 bases). The CDR3 loop spans 14 amino acids. With 3 bases removed from V and 7 bases from J, the gap between germline ends came to 15 bases. Germline V gene sequence: CDR1 SGHVS, CDR2 FQNEAQ. The CDR3 DNA sequence: TGTGCCAGCAGCTTCGACTTGGGGGGAGCTGGCTACACCTTC. It translates to CASSFDLGGAGYTF. The entire variable domain, with the rest obtained from reference TRBV7-8 and TRBJ1-2, is as follows: GAGVSQSPRYKVAKRGQDVALRCDPISGHVSLFWYQQALGQGPEFLTYFQNEAQLDKSGLPSDRFFAERPEGSVSTLKIQRTQQEDSAVYLCASSFDLGGAGYTFGSGTRLTVV.

With regard to this clonotype: This likely comes from a read error, as the CDR3 has no conserved phenylalanine or tryptophan at its end. This rearrangement joins TRBV6-6 to TRBJ2-7, with D perhaps assigned TRBD1 or TRBD2 (5 bases each). The CDR3 runs 14 residues. The germline CDR1 and CDR2 sequences are MNHNY and SVGAGI (reference sequence). CDR3 region: CTSSYDQGDYEQYL. CDR3 sequence (DNA): TGTACCAGCAGTTACGACCAGGGAGACTACGAGCAGTACTTG.

V is TRBV9 and J is TRBJ2-1, with unresolved D. Germline V CDR1 and CDR2: SGDLS, YYNGEE. CDR3 length: 14 amino acids. V lost 2 bases and J lost 0, with 6 bases in between. CDR3: CASSVSTSYNEQFF. The CDR3 DNA follows: TGTGCCAGCAGCGTGAGTACCTCCTACAATGAGCAGTTCTTC.

A remark on this clonotype: One end of the junction varies from germline; a read error may be responsible. V usage is TRBV5-6 and J usage is TRBJ2-6; D uncertain. CDR3 length: 13 residues. Germline CDR1 is SGHDT and CDR2 is YYEEEE. The CDR3 DNA sequence: TGTGCCAGCAGCCCACCAAGGGCCAACTTCCTGACTTTC. Translation: CASSPPRANFLTF.

The chain carries TRBV5-5 and TRBJ2-7, with 8 positions matching TRBD1. CDR3 length equals 16 residues. V was clipped by 0 bases and J by 3 bases; unmatched bases: 8. The germline gives CDR1 SGHKS, CDR2 YYEKEE (reference sequence). The CDR3 sequence is CASSLAWPGGNYEQYF. DNA of the CDR3: TGTGCCAGCAGCTTGGCTTGGCCAGGGGGCAACTACGAGCAGTACTTC.

As for this clonotype: A much larger clonotype is one base distant, so this may be a read error. V usage is TRBV30 and J usage is TRBJ2-3, with a weak D call TRBD2 (6 bases). From germline, CDR1 is GTSNPN and CDR2 SVGIG (reference sequence). The CDR3 totals 14 residues. V lost 2 bases, J lost 7 bases, and 16 bases lay in between. This chain's CDR3 is CAWSPWEAPNTQYF. CDR3 sequence (DNA): TGTGCCTGGAGTCCCTGGGAGGCCCCAAATACGCAGTATTTT.

The J gene is TRBJ1-2, the V gene TRBV5-1, with D hard to call. The V gene lost 0 bases and the J gene lost 5 bases, with 14 bases spanning the gap. The CDR3 runs to 15 residues. Germline V gene lookup returns CDR1 SGHRS and CDR2 YFSETQ. In DNA form, the CDR3 reads TGCGCCAGCAGCTTGGCCAAGGGTATGGAATATGGCTACACCTTC. Its protein product is CASSLAKGMEYGYTF.

The chain joins TRBV12-3 or TRBV12-4 to TRBJ2-7; 9 positions agree with TRBD1. J lost 2 bases, V lost 8 bases, and 4 bases had no gene match. The CDR3 consists of 13 residues. DNA for the CDR3: TGTGCCAGCGGGGACAGGGCCACCTACGAGCAGTACTTC. This translates into CASGDRATYEQYF.

Comment on this clonotype: Just one base apart from a much larger clone, this may be a read error. The V call is TRBV5-5, the J call TRBJ2-3; 7 positions match TRBD2. With V trimmed by 2 bases and J by 1 base, 7 bases remained unmatched. Germline V CDR1 and CDR2: SGHKS, YYEKEE (reference sequence). The CDR3 sequence is 16 residues long. CDR3: CASSFLAEGGTDTQYF. Here the CDR3 DNA reads TGTGCCAGCAGCTTTCTAGCGGAAGGGGGCACAGATACGCAGTATTTT. The full variable domain, with the rest looked up from reference TRBV5-5 and TRBJ2-3, is DAGVTQSPTHLIKTRGQQVTLRCSPISGHKSVSWYQQVLGQGPQFIFQYYEKEERGRGNFPDRFSARQFPNYSSELNVNALLLGDSALYLCASSFLAEGGTDTQYFGPGTRLTVL.

This clonotype turned up a few times. The CDR3 region has the DNA TGCGCCAGCAGCTTTGGTGGGCCGGGGCAGCCCCAGCATTTT. It yields the protein CASSFGGPGQPQHF. This chain connects TRBV5-1 to TRBJ1-5; D unresolved. The ends were cut back, 2 bases at V and 7 bases at J, with 13 bases in the middle. The CDR3 runs to 14 residues. Germline lookup yields CDR1 SGHRS and CDR2 YFSETQ.

This chain joins TRBV6-2 or TRBV6-3 and TRBJ1-5; D remains ambiguous. CDR1 and CDR2 (germline): MNHEY, SVGEGT. The CDR3 has 11 residues. Deletions cut 8 bases from V and 4 bases from J, with 6 bases between. The CDR3 sequence is CASGQNQPQHF. The DNA of the CDR3 is TGTGCCAGCGGCCAGAATCAGCCCCAGCATTTT.

Concerning this clonotype itself: One end of the junction does not line up with germline, which may come from a read error. This sequence joins TRBV4-1 and TRBJ1-3; no definite D call. This CDR3 region has 14 residues. Germline V gene lookup returns CDR1 MGHRA and CDR2 YSYEKL. The CDR3 reads CVSSQAGSGNTIYF. CDR3 bases: TGCGTCAGCAGCCAAGCCGGATCTGGAAACACCATATATTTT.

The V gene is TRBV11-2, the J gene TRBJ2-1; possibly TRBD1 for D (6 bases). Between the trimmed V and J ends, which lost 10 bases and 4 bases, there was a span of 20 bases. The length of the CDR3 is 15 residues. CDR1 is SGHAT and CDR2 is FQNNGV in the germline V gene. DNA of the CDR3: TGTGCCAACATCTTAGAGTCAGGGGAGTACAATGAGCAGTTCTTC. This gives the protein CANILESGEYNEQFF.

This clonotype was recorded a few times. This may arise from a read error, as a much more abundant clone is one base away. DNA of the CDR3: TGCGGCGTCGAAAAGGGGGTAAGAGGAGATACGCAGTATTTT. It is translated as CGVEKGVRGDTQYF. The J gene is TRBJ2-3, the V gene TRBV29-1; weak D call: TRBD1 (6 bases). This CDR3 is built from 14 residues. From germline, CDR1 is SQVTM and CDR2 ANQGSEA.

The chain joins TRBV28 to TRBJ1-1; D not certain. Deletions cut 7 bases from V and 0 bases from J, with 9 bases between. This CDR3 contains 13 residues. Germline V gene lookup returns CDR1 MDHEN and CDR2 SYDVKM. CDR3 region: CASNLGLNTEAFF. The CDR3 DNA follows: TGTGCCAGCAATCTAGGGTTGAACACTGAAGCTTTCTTT.

On this clonotype itself: This may arise from a read error, as a much more abundant clone is one base away. This chain joins TRBV29-1 and TRBJ2-3, with D possibly matching TRBD2 (5 bases). CDR3 length: 12 residues. Germline CDR1 SQVTM, CDR2 ANQGSEA. V was pared by 3 bases and J by 10 bases, with 14 bases between. The CDR3 bases are TGCAGCGTTGAGCGTACCGGGGATTCGCAGTATTTT. It specifies CSVERTGDSQYF.

This clonotype was recorded a few times. The rearrangement links TRBV11-2 to TRBJ2-1, with D maybe TRBD2 (5 bases). The CDR3 consists of 15 residues. From germline, CDR1 is SGHAT and CDR2 FQNNGV. V was trimmed by 1 base and J by 3 bases, leaving 10 bases between them. CDR3 amino acids: CASSLAQRLYNEQFF. The DNA of the CDR3 is TGTGCCAGCAGCTTAGCGCAGCGGCTCTACAATGAGCAGTTCTTC. Drawing the rest from reference TRBV11-2 and TRBJ2-1, the complete variable domain is EAGVAQSPRYKIIEKRQSVAFWCNPISGHATLYWYQQILGQGPKLLIQFQNNGVVDDSQLPKDRFSAERLKGVDSTLKIQPAKLEDSAVYLCASSLAQRLYNEQFFGPGTRLTVL.

A note on this clonotype: The missing conserved phenylalanine or tryptophan at the end of this CDR3 makes a read error likely. This sequence joins TRBV11-2 and TRBJ2-1; a possible D gene is TRBD1 (5 bases). The V end was cut by 2 bases, the J end by 7 bases, with 15 bases between. Per the germline V gene, CDR1 is SGHAT and CDR2 is FQNNGV. The CDR3 is 15 residues long. Written as DNA, the CDR3 is TGTGCCAGCAGCTTAACCTCACAGGAACAAAATGAGCAGTTCGTC. Translated: CASSLTSQEQNEQFV.

A remark on this clonotype: Relative to the germline gene, one junction end is altered; a read error may explain this. The CDR3 sequence is CASSMGRGYNEQSF. The CDR3, as DNA: TGTGCCAGTAGTATGGGCAGGGGCTACAATGAGCAGTCCTTC. The J gene is TRBJ2-1, the V gene TRBV19, with D perhaps TRBD1 (6 bases). Germline V gene lookup returns CDR1 LNHDA and CDR2 SQIVND (reference sequence). CDR3 length equals 14 residues.

This clonotype was seen just once. The chain links TRBV5-4 to TRBJ2-5; possible D gene TRBD1, 6 bases. Germline CDR1 reads SGHNT; CDR2 reads YYREEE (reference sequence). The CDR3 runs 15 residues. V lost 4 bases and J 2 bases, leaving 15 bases between the germline ends. CDR3 amino acids: CASSGTRIGQETQYF. CDR3 bases: TGTGCCAGCAGCGGGACACGGATAGGGCAAGAGACCCAGTACTTC.

This clonotype appeared once. At one end, the junction sequence differs from germline, possibly due to a read error. V is TRBV11-3 and J is TRBJ2-1; D remains unclear. The CDR3 is 11 residues long. Germline CDR1 reads SGHNT; CDR2 reads YENEEA. The CDR3 region is CASNLFDEQFF. The CDR3 nucleotides are TGTGCCAGCAACTTATTTGATGAGCAGTTCTTC.

This clonotype occurred once. A much larger clone lies a single base off, so this may be a read error. This chain uses TRBV5-5 with TRBJ2-5; D not resolved. V lost 4 bases and J lost 5, with 12 bases in between. The germline gives CDR1 SGHKS, CDR2 YYEKEE (reference sequence). The CDR3 contains 13 residues. CDR3 residues: CASSPDVGETQYF. CDR3 DNA: TGTGCCAGCAGCCCCGATGTGGGCGAGACCCAGTACTTC.

Points on this clonotype: One junction end disagrees with the germline gene, perhaps due to a read error. The chain carries TRBV5-5 and TRBJ2-1, with 13 bases identical to TRBD2. This CDR3 comprises 15 residues. Germline V lookup: CDR1 SGHKS, CDR2 YYEKEE (reference sequence). CDR3 residues: CGSSTTSGRDNEQFF. CDR3 sequence (DNA): TGTGGCAGCAGCACAACTAGCGGGAGGGATAATGAGCAGTTCTTC.